Reported below is one T cell receptor (beta chain). The antigen it recognizes is unknown. Within one base of it there is no much larger clone, and no base qualities were kept. Graves' hyperthyroidism was defined as stable when no progression to ophthalmopathy occurred over 18 months of follow-up. Hyperthyroidism patients were newly diagnosed, had a disease duration of under 2 months, and were aged 18 to 65 years. Exclusion was applied to patients with uncontrolled infections, other autoimmune diseases, pregnancy or lactation. Diagnoses were based on clinical symptoms, serum thyroxine and TRAb, thyroid ultrasound and orbital computed tomography. Trizol reagent was used to extract total RNA, and RNA quality was then checked on an Agilent 2100 Bioanalyzer. The source of the sample is a study of T cells in Graves' hyperthyroidism and ophthalmopathy (dated by TCRdb to between 2018 and 2021). At the level of the whole study: To identify distinguishing TCR V-J signatures, a discovery cohort of about 100 patients was used, comprising 40 to 45 with Graves' ophthalmopathy and around 57 with stable Graves' hyperthyroidism. Once sampling was done, hyperthyroidism patients were given methimazole at a starting dose of 30 mg daily, whereas ophthalmopathy patients were given high-dose intravenous methylprednisolone. TCR Vbeta CDR3 sequencing of 120 to 150 peripheral blood samples (more than 40 ophthalmopathy, around 80 hyperthyroidism and about 17 progressor patients) is reported in the paper. The roughly 100 discovery patients were randomly split 7:3 into training and test sets. An independent validation cohort of some 18 hyperthyroidism patients and about 16 patients who later progressed to ophthalmopathy tested prospective prediction of ophthalmopathy. Thyroid tissue and blood T-cell repertoires from more than 5 Graves' hyperthyroidism patients were also compared in the study. Summary of the overall study and its limitations: In validation, the model predicted progression to ophthalmopathy a median of roughly 6.5 months before onset, with 70% to 71% sensitivity and about 75% specificity. Most expanded thyroid clonotypes (frequency above 0.001) were also found in blood, which suggests that blood repertoires may mirror thyroid immune responses. Ophthalmopathy was separated from stable hyperthyroidism by a 13 V-J signature model, with approximately 90% sensitivity and approximately 81% specificity obtained in cross-validation and 80%/75% obtained in testing. No statistical method was used to fix the sample size in advance, and group allocation was not hidden from the investigators.

The TCR beta CDR3 regions were amplified from the RNA transcripts. The first round of RT-PCR for the TCR CDR3 was performed with the HTBI primer set and the Qiagen OneStep RT-PCR kit. A second multiplex PCR round built the libraries, followed by size selection and purification. Paired-end sequencing of the libraries was performed with 100 bp reads on an Illumina HiSeq2000. The paper's processing steps were these. Raw data were processed with SOAPnuke, discarding reads with adapters, uncalled bases, mean Phred below 15, or no exact constant-primer or identifier match. COPE v1.2.5 was used to merge the high-quality paired reads, and each unique nucleotide sequence was defined as a clonotype. Clonotypes were aligned to IMGT TRBV, TRBD and TRBJ reference segments using MiTCR v1.1. The analysis was restricted to V-J combinations with a frequency above 0.0001, which together covered roughly 99% of the repertoires. The TCS score was defined as the ratio of F50 (clonal expansion) to E x V (chaos), calculated using BLOSUM62-based TCRdist between CDR3 peptides within each V-J. Welch's t-statistics and random forest reduced several hundred V-J features to some 14, which were used in a naive Bayes classifier (R e1071). The Morisita-Horn index was used to measure how similar the thyroid and blood repertoires were. TCRdb applied fastp at Q25 and MiXCR to the public reads, then kept only in-frame beta chains. Each entry merges the rows of one CDR3 protein and shows their most common DNA and genes. The V and J calls and clone size are TCRdb's, not the authors'. The sample yields a few hundred thousand distinct CDR3 sequences; about 43% were counted once. The ten biggest clones cover roughly 7.7% of the sample.

For CDR1 and CDR2, the germline V gene lists SNHLY and FYNNEI. Counted from cysteine to phenylalanine, this CDR3 has 14 amino acids. CDR3 DNA only is kept here, 42 bases in frame from base 1. V is reduced by 4 bases and J by 4 bases, leaving a spacing of 12 bases between them. Material for sequencing was peripheral blood or thyroid tissue (not recorded which). This TCR came from a woman in her late teens or twenties with Graves' hyperthyroidism. The V and J segments used are TRBV2 and TRBJ2-3; the D gene identity is not certain. CDR3 region: CASSGIVSPDTQYF. The bases read TGTGCCAGCAGTGGAATAGTTAGCCCAGATACGCAGTATTTT.